This TCR beta chain was recorded in a study of T cell responses to AZD1222 COVID-19 vaccine. The repertoire was sequenced with immunoSEQ multiplex PCR; TCRdb's copy has only in-frame clones and lacks some. Among about 150,000 clones listed, 92% were seen once. The V segment lost 1 base and the J segment 7 bases; nucleotides outside the gene matches: 7. The germline gives CDR1 GTSNPN, CDR2 SVGIG (reference sequence). CDR3 length: 14 residues. For this clone: Its antigen is not identified.

Study-level points and caveats: Among spike-specific TCRs, nearly half reportedly target unmutated variant regions. White British people made up most donors, females outnumbered males, and clonal diversity was possibly underestimated.

The material sequenced was peripheral blood, taken 28 days after the second AZD1222 dose. The source of this sequence is an adult who received the AZD1222 COVID-19 vaccine. The V gene is TRBV30, the J gene TRBJ1-1; the match to TRBD1 covers 9 bases. The CDR3 loop is CAWSGERTGVEAFF. In nucleotides, the CDR3 is TGTGCCTGGAGTGGGGAACGGACAGGGGTTGAAGCTTTCTTT. Combining the CDR3 with reference TRBV30 and TRBJ1-1 gives the whole variable domain SQTIHQWPATLVQPVGSPLSLECTVEGTSNPNLYWYRQAAGRGLQLLFYSVGIGQISSEVPQNLSASRPQDRQFILSSKKLLLSDSGFYLCAWSGERTGVEAFFGQGTRLTVV.